A single sample gave rise to the 24 T cell receptor beta chains below, sequenced in a study of T cell clonality in common variable immunodeficiency (dated by TCRdb to the mid-2010s). Receptors were amplified or captured by the immunoSEQ multiplex PCR assay. What TCRdb holds here is the immuneACCESS table cut down to in-frame rearrangements. Part of the clones is not present; checked against another copy, under half of the missing clones reflect an unresolved V gene, and the others are unexplained. The data for this sample show 40,000 to 45,000 clones, each detected more than once. Roughly 0.66% of the sample is taken by the ten largest. Specimen: peripheral blood mononuclear cells. The receptors come from a person aged 18 to 70 in good health.

This clone was seen ten or more times. The read halts 3 residues ahead of the CDR3 end, with the missing end drawn from the germline J gene. The V gene is TRBV6-1, the J gene TRBJ1-2; D is perhaps TRBD1 (5 bases). The CDR3 has 15 amino acids. CDR1 and CDR2 (germline): MNHNS, SASEGT. The germline V and J ends were trimmed by 4 bases and 0 bases, with 12 bases remaining between them. Partial CDR3 DNA: TGTGCCAGCAGTGCATGGGCAGGGCCTAACTATGGC. This sequence encodes CASSAWAGPNYG. The full CDR3 protein reads CASSAWAGPNYGYTF.

This clone was observed at least ten times. The read ends 3 residues early relative to the CDR3; the germline J gene fills the gap. V gene TRBV20-1 combines with J gene TRBJ1-2; D unresolved. The germline V gene encodes CDR1 DFQATT and CDR2 SNEGSKA (reference sequence). This CDR3 is 13 amino acids long. V dropped 3 bases and J dropped 2 bases, with 10 bases sitting between them. Partial CDR3 DNA: TGCAGTGCTAGTTGGCGGGAGAACTATGGC. Its translation: CSASWRENYG. The CDR3 in its entirety is CSASWRENYGYTF.

This clone came up many times. The read ends 3 residues before the CDR3 terminus; that terminus is restored from the germline J gene. This chain links TRBV10-3 with TRBJ2-5, with D hard to call. The CDR3 is 14 residues long. Germline V gene sequence: CDR1 ENHRY, CDR2 SYGVKD. The V gene lost 10 bases and the J gene lost 2 bases, with 17 bases spanning the gap. CDR3 loop: CATKRGDSQETQYF. The sequenced CDR3 bases are TGTGCCACCAAGAGAGGAGACTCTCAAGAGACC.

This clone was seen many times. The CDR3 goes on 3 residues after the read ends, and that part is filled in from the germline J gene. The V gene is TRBV28, the J gene TRBJ2-1; 7 bases are shared with TRBD2. After removal of 1 base from V and 6 bases from J, the junction contained 6 bases not matched to a gene. Looked up from germline, CDR1 is MDHEN and CDR2 is SYDVKM. The CDR3 spans 15 residues. CDR3 DNA, as far as it was read: TGTGCCAGCAGTTTATTGGGGACTAAGGGCAATGAG. It translates to CASSLLGTKGNE. The CDR3 as a whole reads CASSLLGTKGNEQFF.

There are many counts of this clone. The CDR3 end lies 3 residues beyond the end of the read and is filled in from the germline J gene. The V and J genes are TRBV5-1 and TRBJ2-5; no clear D. The CDR3 sequence is 11 residues long. Looked up from germline, CDR1 is SGHRS and CDR2 is YFSETQ. V lost 4 bases and J 2 bases, leaving 3 bases between the germline ends. Here the CDR3 reads CASSQQETQYF. Partial CDR3 DNA: TGCGCCAGCAGCCAGCAAGAGACC.

Concerning this clone: A junction boundary mismatches the germline segment, possibly from a read error. The read finishes 3 residues shy of the CDR3 end, and the germline J gene is used to complete it. The chain couples TRBV7-9 to TRBJ2-2, with D unresolved. CDR1 is SEHNR, CDR2 FQNEAQ, per germline (reference sequence). CDR3 length equals 12 residues. The DNA read from the CDR3 is TGTGCCAGCAGAGCAGGCACCGTGGAG. Residues: CASRAGTVE. The whole CDR3 sequence reads CASRAGTVELFF.

This clone was seen ten or more times. The read ends 3 residues early relative to the CDR3; the germline J gene fills the gap. Other DNA sequences from this sample encode an identical CDR3 as well. This chain joins TRBV9 and TRBJ2-7, with 7 bases that match TRBD1. This CDR3 comprises 16 residues. CDR1 and CDR2 (germline): SGDLS, YYNGEE. V dropped 3 bases and J dropped 0; count of bases not matched to a gene: 9. The covered CDR3 bases are TGTGCCAGCAGCGAAAGGGGGCAGGCCTACTCCTACGAG. Translation: CASSERGQAYSYE. The CDR3 in full is CASSERGQAYSYEQYF.

This clone appeared many times. The read is 3 residues too short to cover the CDR3 end, so that end is filled in from the germline J gene. The chain combines TRBV7-8 with TRBJ2-1; 8 bases align to TRBD2. Germline V CDR1 and CDR2: SGHVS, FQNEAQ. CDR3 length: 14 residues. The V segment lost 7 bases and the J segment 9 bases; nucleotides outside the gene matches: 11. CDR3 region: CASTRTSPRGEQFF. CDR3 DNA (partial): TGTGCCAGCACCAGGACTAGCCCCAGGGGTGAG.

This clone was picked up many times. The read comes to an end 3 residues before the CDR3 does, leaving the germline J gene to fill in the end. This chain links TRBV5-6 with TRBJ1-2, with D possibly matching TRBD1 (5 bases). Germline loops: CDR1 SGHDT, CDR2 YYEEEE. The V gene lost 4 bases and the J gene lost 0 bases, with 10 bases spanning the gap. This CDR3 has 14 amino acids. The CDR3 is CASSTRTTNYGYTF. CDR3 DNA (partial): TGTGCCAGCAGCACCCGGACAACTAACTATGGC.

There are many counts of this clone. The read stops 3 residues short of the end of the CDR3; the missing end is completed from the germline J gene. The V and J genes are TRBV5-6 and TRBJ2-5; D remains ambiguous. Trimming took 3 bases from V and 3 from J, leaving 9 bases between them. Germline-derived CDR1 and CDR2 are SGHDT and YYEEEE. This CDR3 is 13 amino acids long. Partial CDR3 DNA: TGTGCCAGCAGCTCCCATGCGGAAGAGACC. Its protein is CASSSHAEET. The entire CDR3 sequence reads CASSSHAEETQYF.

This clone was observed at least ten times. The CDR3 is cut off 3 residues early in the read; its end comes from the germline J gene. The chain combines TRBV23-1 with TRBJ1-1, with 8 bases identical to TRBD1. TRBV23-1 is filed as an ORF, its function uncertain. This CDR3 is built from 17 residues. The junction had 17 bases not matched to a gene; V was cut back by 6 bases and J by 5 bases. CDR3 DNA (partial): TGCGCCAGCAGCCCCAACCCGGGACAGGCCTTGAGAACTGAA. This sequence encodes CASSPNPGQALRTE. The CDR3 as a whole reads CASSPNPGQALRTEAFF.

This clone showed up many times. The read comes to an end 3 residues before the CDR3 does, leaving the germline J gene to fill in the end. The chain couples TRBV20-1 to TRBJ2-7, with 12 bases matching TRBD1. The V gene's germline CDR1 is DFQATT and CDR2 SNEGSKA (reference sequence). The CDR3 length is 14 residues. With 6 bases clipped from V and 6 bases from J, the junction kept 9 bases outside the gene matches. This chain's CDR3 is CSAKWDRGLGEQYF. The sequenced part of the CDR3 DNA is TGCAGTGCAAAATGGGACAGGGGGCTCGGCGAG.

This clone was counted ten times or more. The read ends 3 residues shy of where the CDR3 ends; the end is completed using the germline J gene. The chain couples TRBV9 to TRBJ1-1; D uncertain. The CDR3 loop spans 16 amino acids. V was shortened by 0 bases and J by 1 base, with 13 bases between the two germline ends. CDR1 and CDR2 from the germline V gene are SGDLS and YYNGEE. The chain's CDR3 is CASSVVSGVANTEAFF. The sequenced CDR3 bases are TGTGCCAGCAGCGTAGTGTCCGGGGTAGCGAACACTGAA.

This clone was seen at least ten times. Read data end 3 residues before the CDR3 end; the end is taken from the germline J gene. The chain is built from TRBV2 and TRBJ2-5; D ambiguous. The CDR3 length is 13 residues. The V gene lost 3 bases and the J gene lost 3 bases, with 8 bases spanning the gap. Germline-derived CDR1 and CDR2 are SNHLY and FYNNEI. The sequenced part of the CDR3 DNA is TGTGCCAGCAGTGACCCTACTGAAGAGACC. Translation: CASSDPTEET. The whole CDR3 protein reads CASSDPTEETQYF.

This clone appeared many times. The read terminates 3 residues before the CDR3 end, so the remaining end is supplied by the germline J gene. V gene TRBV28 combines with J gene TRBJ1-1, with TRBD1 matching over 9 bases. The CDR3 length is 15 residues. V trimming: 7 bases; J trimming: 7 bases; junction bases outside the gene matches: 13. The germline CDR1 and CDR2 sequences are MDHEN and SYDVKM. CDR3 protein: CASTLSGTGGLEAFF. CDR3 DNA, as far as it was read: TGTGCCAGCACATTAAGCGGAACAGGGGGCCTTGAA.

Many counts were recorded for this clone. The observed sequence ends 3 residues before the CDR3 terminus, with the missing tail filled in from the germline J gene. The chain combines TRBV9 with TRBJ2-3; D perhaps matches TRBD2 (6 bases). This CDR3 spans 14 amino acids. V was cut by 4 bases and J by 0 bases, with 9 bases left in between. Germline lookup yields CDR1 SGDLS and CDR2 YYNGEE. The CDR3: CASSSSGSTDTQYF. CDR3 bases read: TGTGCCAGCAGCTCGAGCGGGAGCACAGATACG.

This clone was observed a few times. The read ends 3 residues before the CDR3 terminus; that terminus is restored from the germline J gene. Other DNA sequences in the sample encode the same CDR3. The chain carries TRBV19 and TRBJ2-1; D unclear. Germline-derived CDR1 and CDR2 are LNHDA and SQIVND (reference sequence). V lost 3 bases to trimming and J lost 2 bases, with 11 bases between them. CDR3 length: 15 residues. CDR3 DNA, as far as it was read: TGTGCCAGTAGTATTAGACAACAGACCTACAATGAG. Translation gives CASSIRQQTYNE. The entire CDR3 reads CASSIRQQTYNEQFF.

At least ten counts were recorded for this clone. CDR3 DNA (partial): TGTGCCAGCAGCTTTCCAGCGGGAGGAAGAGAGACC. This translates into CASSFPAGGRET. The CDR3 in its entirety is CASSFPAGGRETQYF. This chain connects TRBV5-4 to TRBJ2-5; TRBD2 matches at 9 bases. The DNA ends 3 residues before the CDR3 does, and the rest of the CDR3 is filled in from the germline J gene. The V segment lost 2 bases and the J segment 4 bases; nucleotides outside the gene matches: 6. The CDR3 extends over 15 amino acids. Germline CDR1 is SGHNT and CDR2 is YYREEE (reference sequence).

In this sample, this clone turned up many times. The read terminates 3 residues ahead of where the CDR3 ends, so the germline J gene completes it. This chain uses TRBV7-9 with TRBJ1-2; TRBD1 might be the D (5 bases). The V gene lost 3 bases and the J gene lost 7 bases, with 15 bases spanning the gap. From germline, CDR1 is SEHNR and CDR2 FQNEAQ (reference sequence). This CDR3 spans 14 amino acids. The sequenced CDR3 bases are TGTGCCAGCAGCTTCAGGTCCTCAGGGCCTGGC. Its protein is CASSFRSSGPG. In full, the CDR3 is CASSFRSSGPGYTF.

This clone was found many times. The read finishes 3 residues shy of the CDR3 end, and the germline J gene is used to complete it. The J gene is TRBJ1-5, the V gene TRBV20-1, with 7 bases that match TRBD1. The CDR3 loop spans 15 amino acids. Germline V CDR1 and CDR2: DFQATT, SNEGSKA (reference sequence). The J segment lost 6 bases and the V segment lost 5 bases, leaving 13 bases of the junction unmatched. The CDR3 loop is CSAPENRGSTQPQHF. The covered CDR3 bases are TGCAGTGCTCCCGAAAACAGGGGAAGTACTCAGCCC.

This clone appeared many times. The observed sequence ends 3 residues before the CDR3 terminus, with the missing tail filled in from the germline J gene. The chain carries TRBV12-3 or TRBV12-4 and TRBJ2-1; 7 bases are shared with TRBD1. The CDR3 loop spans 16 amino acids. The V segment lost 4 bases and the J segment 2 bases; nucleotides outside the gene matches: 8. The sequenced part of the CDR3 DNA is TGTGCCAGCAGTTCCTATCAGGGGACAGCCTACAATGAG. It encodes CASSSYQGTAYNE. The whole CDR3 sequence is CASSSYQGTAYNEQFF.

This clone was recorded at least ten times. Read sequence stops 3 residues before the CDR3 end, and the germline J gene provides the missing end. The chain has TRBV28 and TRBJ1-2; 8 nucleotides agree with TRBD1. With 5 bases clipped from V and 4 bases from J, the junction kept 3 bases outside the gene matches. CDR1 MDHEN and CDR2 SYDVKM come from the germline V gene. There are 13 residues in the CDR3. The CDR3 DNA, read in part, is TGTGCCAGCAGTACCACAGGGGGCTATGGC. Translating gives CASSTTGGYG. The full CDR3 reads CASSTTGGYGYTF.

The sample holds many counts of this clone. One end of the junction does not line up with germline, which may come from a read error. The read falls 3 residues short of the CDR3 end, and the missing part is taken from the germline J gene. The V call is TRBV4-2, the J call TRBJ1-4; tentative D call: TRBD1 (5 bases). The CDR3 has 15 residues. Germline V gives CDR1 LGHNA, CDR2 YNFKEQ. The CDR3 here is CASRSQGLANEKLFF. The DNA read from the CDR3 is TGCGCCAGCAGATCTCAGGGATTAGCTAATGAAAAA.

Many counts were recorded for this clone. The observed sequence ends 3 residues before the CDR3 terminus, with the missing tail filled in from the germline J gene. The same CDR3 is also encoded by other DNA sequences in this sample. V gene TRBV6-4 combines with J gene TRBJ1-4, with TRBD1 identical over 12 bases. Looked up from germline, CDR1 is MRHNA and CDR2 is SNTAGT. The CDR3 is 15 amino acids. V trimming: 6 bases; J trimming: 3 bases; junction bases outside the gene matches: 2. CDR3 loop: CASSRDRGPNEKLFF. CDR3 bases read: TGTGCCAGCAGCCGGGACAGGGGGCCTAATGAAAAA.